These T cell receptor beta chains were read from a single sample in a study of cytomegalovirus exposure and HLA in healthy donors. Profiled with immunoSEQ multiplex PCR; TCRdb holds only in-frame clones, not every one. This table has fewer than 200,000 clones, approximately 79% appearing once. The sample comprised PBMCs. These receptors were obtained from a middle-aged man in good health and CMV-seropositive. CDR3s include the opening cysteine and the closing phenylalanine or tryptophan. The D gene is left open where the match is weak. Only some rows state a clone size, as once, few, many or a class for expanded clones.

D: .; V: TRBV5-1; size: few; J: TRBJ2-2; CDR3: CASEPGHDTGELFF; DNA: TGCGCCAGCGAACCCGGACACGACACCGGGGAGCTGTTTTTT
D: TRBD1; V: TRBV19; size: .; J: TRBJ1-5; CDR3: CASSALLRDRDLSNQPQHF; DNA: TGTGCCAGTAGTGCTTTACTCCGGGACAGGGATTTGAGCAATCAGCCCCAGCATTTT
D: .; V: TRBV5-1; size: few; J: TRBJ1-5; CDR3: CASSLEGDRPQHF; DNA: TGCGCCAGCAGCTTGGAAGGAGATAGGCCCCAGCATTTT
D: TRBD1; V: TRBV11-2; size: once; J: TRBJ2-5; CDR3: CASNQLTWISGQGRETQYF; DNA: TGTGCCAGCAACCAGCTGACCTGGATTTCGGGACAGGGGCGAGAGACCCAGTACTTC
D: TRBD1; V: TRBV12-5; size: .; J: TRBJ1-4; CDR3: CASALAGGHEKLFF; DNA: TGTGCTAGTGCTTTAGCAGGGGGCCATGAAAAACTGTTTTTT
D: .; V: TRBV7-2; size: .; J: TRBJ1-1; CDR3: CASSAIGQILNTEAFF; DNA: TGTGCCAGCAGCGCCATCGGACAGATTTTGAACACTGAAGCTTTCTTT
D: TRBD1; V: TRBV7-2; size: .; J: TRBJ2-7; CDR3: CASSTDRGSYEQYF; DNA: TGTGCCAGCAGCACGGACAGGGGTTCCTACGAGCAGTACTTC
D: .; V: TRBV4-3; size: medium-sized; J: TRBJ2-2; CDR3: CASSQDSPGSFGELFF; DNA: TGCGCCAGCAGCCAAGATTCGCCAGGATCCTTTGGGGAGCTGTTTTTT
D: TRBD2; V: TRBV9; size: .; J: TRBJ2-1; CDR3: CASSSTPSGGAYNEQFF; DNA: TGTGCCAGCAGCTCAACCCCCAGCGGGGGGGCTTACAATGAGCAGTTCTTC
D: TRBD2; V: TRBV6-1; size: .; J: TRBJ2-3; CDR3: CASFTSGSTDTQYF; DNA: TGTGCCAGCTTCACTAGCGGTAGCACAGATACGCAGTATTTT
D: .; V: TRBV21-1; size: .; J: TRBJ2-2; CDR3: CATPTGTPEPRTGELFF; DNA: TGTGCCACCCCCACCGGGACACCAGAACCACGGACCGGGGAGCTGTTTTTT
D: .; V: TRBV6-5; size: .; J: TRBJ2-1; CDR3: CASSSGVSYNEQFF; DNA: TGTGCCAGCAGTAGCGGCGTCTCCTACAATGAGCAGTTCTTC
D: TRBD1; V: TRBV4-1; size: .; J: TRBJ2-7; CDR3: CASSPNTGASYEQYF; DNA: TGCGCCAGCAGCCCAAACACAGGGGCATCCTACGAGCAGTACTTC
D: .; V: TRBV6-1; size: .; J: TRBJ1-5; CDR3: CASSEGPGQPQHF; DNA: TGTGCCAGCAGTGAAGGTCCGGGGCAGCCCCAGCATTTT
D: .; V: TRBV2; size: .; J: TRBJ2-1; CDR3: CASSERSNEQFF; DNA: TGTGCCAGCAGTGAACGTAGCAATGAGCAGTTCTTC
D: TRBD2; V: TRBV9; size: .; J: TRBJ2-3; CDR3: CASSVVTSGLGNTQYF; DNA: TGTGCCAGCAGCGTAGTCACTAGCGGTCTGGGAAATACGCAGTATTTT
D: .; V: TRBV7-9; size: .; J: TRBJ2-2; CDR3: CASSGGIGELFF; DNA: TGTGCCAGCAGTGGAGGAATCGGGGAGCTGTTTTTT
D: .; V: TRBV4-3; size: few; J: TRBJ1-4; CDR3: CASSQVRLGGRSNEKLFF; DNA: TGCGCCAGCAGCCAGGTCCGGCTTGGGGGCCGGTCAAATGAAAAACTGTTTTTT
D: TRBD2; V: TRBV5-4; size: .; J: TRBJ2-3; CDR3: CASSLGTASGEYF; DNA: TGTGCCAGCAGCTTGGGTACGGCTAGCGGGGAATATTTT
D: TRBD1; V: TRBV5-1; size: .; J: TRBJ1-1; CDR3: CASSFQGGAEAFF; DNA: TGCGCCAGCAGCTTCCAGGGGGGCGCTGAAGCTTTCTTT